The sequence of this T cell receptor (beta chain) was determined in a study of blood T cells in healthy people across ages. Then a second PCR, running roughly 7 to 11 cycles, was carried out with a sample-barcoded 5' primer and a J-beta primer mix. TCRdb itself ran the 5' RACE reads through MiXCR, one entry per CDR3 protein. The data show about 720,000 distinct CDR3 sequences, with approximately 22% seen just once and 22% held by the top ten. Looked up from germline, CDR1 is SGHRS and CDR2 is YFSETQ. The CDR3 contains 15 residues. The chain links TRBV5-1 to TRBJ2-5, with a possible D match to TRBD1 (5 bases). Judging by the DNA end, TRBJ2-7 fits better; the J call may be wrong. Material for sequencing was blood. This receptor was identified in a man in his sixties or seventies in good health. The CDR3 region has the DNA TGCGCCAGCAGCTTGGGGGCAGGGCCTTCAGGCGAGCAGTACTTC. It translates to CASSLGAGPSGEQYF.